Listed below are T cell receptor beta chains from one sample, sequenced in a study of blood T cell repertoires in COVID-19. Clones were sequenced by immunoSEQ multiplex PCR, and TCRdb holds only the in-frame ones, with some missing. The table lists about 250,000 clones, around 89% of them singletons, with around 10% in the top ten. Input material: PBMCs or T cells enriched from blood (not recorded which). These receptors came from a man aged 35 to 55 who had recovered from COVID-19. CDR3s include the opening cysteine and the closing phenylalanine or tryptophan. Each record gives: clone size, V gene, J gene, D gene, CDR3 length, CDR3 protein, CDR3 DNA. D genes are given only for firm matches. Size is omitted from some rows. Given values are once, few, many or a class for expanded clones.

clone_size: NA
v_call: TRBV6-2/TRBV6-3
j_call: TRBJ2-6
d_call: TRBD1
cdr3_length: 17
cdr3_aa: CASSHGQALSGANVLTF
cdr3_nt: TGTGCCAGCAGTCATGGACAGGCCCTCTCTGGGGCCAACGTCCTGACTTTC

clone_size: NA
v_call: TRBV7-2
j_call: TRBJ2-5
d_call: TRBD1
cdr3_length: 13
cdr3_aa: CASSGRGQETQYF
cdr3_nt: TGTGCCAGCAGCGGCAGGGGGCAGGAGACCCAGTACTTC

clone_size: NA
v_call: TRBV12-1
j_call: TRBJ2-3
d_call: NA
cdr3_length: 18
cdr3_aa: CASSLITETRHHTDTQYF
cdr3_nt: TGTGCCAGCAGCTTAATAACCGAAACTAGACACCACACAGATACGCAGTATTTT

clone_size: once
v_call: TRBV6-5
j_call: TRBJ1-3
d_call: NA
cdr3_length: 13
cdr3_aa: CASKVGSGNTIYF
cdr3_nt: TGTGCCAGCAAGGTCGGGTCTGGAAACACCATATATTTT

clone_size: NA
v_call: TRBV7-3
j_call: TRBJ2-1
d_call: TRBD2
cdr3_length: 17
cdr3_aa: CASSPGLAGGFYNEQFF
cdr3_nt: TGTGCCAGCAGCCCTGGACTAGCGGGAGGTTTCTACAATGAGCAGTTCTTC

clone_size: NA
v_call: TRBV4-1
j_call: TRBJ2-7
d_call: NA
cdr3_length: 16
cdr3_aa: CASSHPGQLISYEQYF
cdr3_nt: TGCGCCAGCAGCCACCCGGGACAACTTATCTCCTACGAGCAGTACTTC

clone_size: NA
v_call: TRBV9
j_call: TRBJ1-2
d_call: NA
cdr3_length: 14
cdr3_aa: CASSVVSGNYGYTF
cdr3_nt: TGTGCCAGCAGCGTAGTATCGGGGAACTATGGCTACACCTTC

clone_size: NA
v_call: TRBV5-1
j_call: TRBJ2-7
d_call: TRBD2
cdr3_length: 19
cdr3_aa: CASTVAPVLAGGFRGEQYF
cdr3_nt: TGCGCCAGCACTGTTGCCCCGGTGCTAGCGGGGGGCTTTCGGGGCGAGCAGTACTTC

clone_size: NA
v_call: TRBV7-3
j_call: TRBJ2-3
d_call: TRBD2
cdr3_length: 15
cdr3_aa: CASSSGAGGSDTQYF
cdr3_nt: TGTGCCAGCAGCTCCGGAGCGGGAGGCTCAGATACGCAGTATTTT

clone_size: NA
v_call: TRBV19
j_call: TRBJ2-3
d_call: NA
cdr3_length: 16
cdr3_aa: CASSNRGRGSTDTQYF
cdr3_nt: TGTGCCAGTAGTAACCGCGGCCGGGGAAGTACAGATACGCAGTATTTT

clone_size: NA
v_call: TRBV27
j_call: TRBJ2-1
d_call: TRBD2
cdr3_length: 17
cdr3_aa: CASSFGLAGLYYNEQFF
cdr3_nt: TGTGCCAGCAGTTTCGGACTAGCGGGCTTATACTACAATGAGCAGTTCTTC

clone_size: NA
v_call: TRBV7-2
j_call: TRBJ1-2
d_call: TRBD1
cdr3_length: 19
cdr3_aa: CASSGLSRDRGLTDYGYTF
cdr3_nt: TGTGCCAGCAGCGGCCTTTCCCGGGACAGGGGGTTGACGGACTATGGCTACACCTTC

clone_size: NA
v_call: TRBV5-5
j_call: TRBJ2-3
d_call: TRBD2
cdr3_length: 16
cdr3_aa: CASSPKLAGGADTQYF
cdr3_nt: TGTGCCAGCAGCCCAAAACTAGCGGGGGGCGCAGATACGCAGTATTTT

clone_size: NA
v_call: TRBV3-1/TRBV3-2
j_call: TRBJ1-1
d_call: NA
cdr3_length: 14
cdr3_aa: CASSQDMGLILAFF
cdr3_nt: TGTGCCAGCAGCCAAGATATGGGGCTGATACTCGCTTTCTTT

clone_size: NA
v_call: TRBV19
j_call: TRBJ1-4
d_call: NA
cdr3_length: 14
cdr3_aa: CASQRFGSGEKLFF
cdr3_nt: TGTGCCTCACAGAGGTTCGGGAGCGGTGAAAAACTGTTTTTT

clone_size: NA
v_call: TRBV12-5
j_call: TRBJ2-3
d_call: TRBD1
cdr3_length: 16
cdr3_aa: CASGFEQGRGTDTQYF
cdr3_nt: TGTGCTAGTGGTTTCGAACAGGGGAGAGGTACAGATACGCAGTATTTT

clone_size: NA
v_call: TRBV19
j_call: TRBJ2-7
d_call: TRBD2
cdr3_length: 14
cdr3_aa: CASSPRLAFYEQYF
cdr3_nt: TGTGCCAGTAGTCCAAGACTAGCGTTCTACGAGCAGTACTTC

clone_size: once
v_call: TRBV20-1
j_call: TRBJ1-2
d_call: TRBD1
cdr3_length: 14
cdr3_aa: CSASRGQGAGGYTF
cdr3_nt: TGCAGTGCTAGTCGAGGGCAGGGGGCGGGTGGCTACACCTTC

clone_size: NA
v_call: TRBV4-3
j_call: TRBJ1-4
d_call: NA
cdr3_length: 13
cdr3_aa: CASSPGYNEKLFF
cdr3_nt: TGCGCCAGCAGCCCAGGATATAATGAAAAACTGTTTTTT

clone_size: NA
v_call: TRBV7-9
j_call: TRBJ2-7
d_call: TRBD1
cdr3_length: 19
cdr3_aa: CASSLTSIDRVPFHYEQYF
cdr3_nt: TGTGCCAGCAGCTTAACCTCAATAGACAGGGTCCCCTTCCACTACGAGCAGTACTTC

clone_size: few
v_call: TRBV3-1/TRBV3-2
j_call: TRBJ1-2
d_call: NA
cdr3_length: 12
cdr3_aa: CASSHGEGGNTF
cdr3_nt: TGTGCCAGCAGCCACGGAGAGGGAGGTAACACCTTC

clone_size: NA
v_call: TRBV27
j_call: TRBJ2-3
d_call: TRBD2
cdr3_length: 15
cdr3_aa: CASSSIAGAADTQYF
cdr3_nt: TGTGCCAGCAGTTCAATAGCGGGAGCGGCGGATACGCAGTATTTT

clone_size: once
v_call: TRBV6-5
j_call: TRBJ2-5
d_call: TRBD1
cdr3_length: 15
cdr3_aa: CASSYSGQGPKTQYF
cdr3_nt: TGTGCCAGCAGTTACTCCGGACAGGGCCCCAAGACCCAGTACTTC

clone_size: NA
v_call: TRBV15
j_call: TRBJ2-3
d_call: TRBD2
cdr3_length: 19
cdr3_aa: CATSRDLQTSLKITDTQYF
cdr3_nt: TGTGCCACCAGCAGAGATCTTCAGACTAGCCTAAAGATCACAGATACGCAGTATTTT

clone_size: NA
v_call: TRBV5-8
j_call: TRBJ2-3
d_call: TRBD2
cdr3_length: 17
cdr3_aa: CASSLDGAGGLKDTQYF
cdr3_nt: TGTGCCAGCAGCTTGGACGGCGCGGGGGGGCTTAAAGATACGCAGTATTTT

clone_size: NA
v_call: TRBV19
j_call: TRBJ2-1
d_call: NA
cdr3_length: 14
cdr3_aa: CASSIGPAYNEQFF
cdr3_nt: TGTGCCAGTAGTATTGGGCCCGCCTACAATGAGCAGTTCTTC

clone_size: NA
v_call: TRBV28
j_call: TRBJ2-5
d_call: TRBD2
cdr3_length: 17
cdr3_aa: CASSSKPRTSGTETQYF
cdr3_nt: TGTGCCAGCAGTTCAAAACCGAGGACTAGCGGAACAGAGACCCAGTACTTC

clone_size: NA
v_call: TRBV19
j_call: TRBJ1-2
d_call: TRBD1
cdr3_length: 16
cdr3_aa: CASSIIPGQRNYGYTF
cdr3_nt: TGTGCCAGTAGTATCATACCGGGACAGCGGAACTATGGCTACACCTTC

clone_size: NA
v_call: TRBV5-1
j_call: TRBJ2-5
d_call: TRBD2
cdr3_length: 16
cdr3_aa: CASSLILAGGAETQYF
cdr3_nt: TGCGCCAGCAGCTTGATACTAGCGGGAGGGGCTGAGACCCAGTACTTC

clone_size: NA
v_call: TRBV28
j_call: TRBJ1-5
d_call: NA
cdr3_length: 14
cdr3_aa: CASSLVRGNQPQHF
cdr3_nt: TGTGCCAGCAGTTTGGTAAGGGGGAATCAGCCCCAGCATTTT

clone_size: NA
v_call: TRBV7-3
j_call: TRBJ2-5
d_call: NA
cdr3_length: 14
cdr3_aa: CASSLSSFQETQYF
cdr3_nt: TGTGCCAGCAGCTTATCTAGCTTTCAAGAGACCCAGTACTTC

clone_size: NA
v_call: TRBV2
j_call: TRBJ1-1
d_call: NA
cdr3_length: 11
cdr3_aa: CASSDGGEAFF
cdr3_nt: TGTGCCAGCAGTGATGGGGGGGAAGCTTTCTTT

clone_size: NA
v_call: TRBV19
j_call: TRBJ1-6
d_call: NA
cdr3_length: 11
cdr3_aa: CASSAGEGLHF
cdr3_nt: TGTGCCAGTAGTGCCGGGGAGGGCCTCCACTTT